This TCR beta chain was sequenced for a study of OX40 agonist ivuxolimab in advanced cancers. TCRdb's table, derived via immunoSEQ multiplex PCR, lists solely in-frame clones and lacks some. This sample has tens of thousands of clones; approximately 80% occur once, and the top ten carry roughly 1.1%. V shed 2 bases, J shed 5 bases, and the junction held 8 bases outside the gene matches. Germline CDR1 is MNHEY and CDR2 is SMNVEV (reference sequence). The CDR3 has 15 residues. The sequencing here drew on CD4+ or CD8+ T cells sorted from blood, taken in a trial of the OX40 agonist ivuxolimab. The chain has TRBV27 and TRBJ2-5, with 7 bases aligning to TRBD1. This receptor was obtained from an adult with an advanced solid tumor such as melanoma, head and neck, liver or kidney cancer. CDR3 protein: CASSLGQGVRETQYF. The DNA for the CDR3 is TGTGCCAGCAGTTTAGGTCAGGGGGTTAGGGAGACCCAGTACTTC.